A selection of T cell receptor beta chains follows, all from one sample in a study of Tregs in tolerant kidney transplant recipients. TCRdb keeps only in-frame clones here, not all; method: immunoSEQ multiplex PCR. The sample has some 47,000 clones; over 85% are singletons. Source: CD8+ T cells from blood (PBMCs), taken 12 months after the transplant. These TCRs come from a human patient who received a combined kidney and bone marrow transplant. Some T cells may be provided by the graft donor. Each CDR3 is given without its conserved first and last residue. Fields, in order: J gene, V gene, CDR3 protein.

J: TRBJ2-7; V: TRBV5-6; CDR3: ASGTGVIHEQY
J: TRBJ1-5; V: TRBV28; CDR3: ASSFLYSNQPQH
J: TRBJ2-3; V: TRBV29-1; CDR3: SADRGYTDTQY
J: TRBJ1-5; V: TRBV15; CDR3: ATSSTTGVQPQH
J: TRBJ1-5; V: TRBV19; CDR3: ASTPGGGFSNQPQH
J: TRBJ1-4; V: TRBV5-1; CDR3: ASSLGVGTEDEKLF
J: TRBJ2-7; V: TRBV5-8; CDR3: AGSWVGGYEQY
J: TRBJ2-2; V: TRBV27; CDR3: ASSLLQGTGELF
J: TRBJ1-4; V: TRBV27; CDR3: ASKTGGFEKLF
J: TRBJ1-2; V: TRBV4-2; CDR3: ASSPPGTGNYGYT
J: TRBJ2-3; V: TRBV5-4; CDR3: ASSQEATQY
J: TRBJ1-2; V: TRBV11-2; CDR3: ASSDNQGQGIYGYT
J: TRBJ1-5; V: TRBV19; CDR3: ASSIDVGYYSNQPQH
J: TRBJ2-3; V: TRBV5-1; CDR3: ASSLGGSTDTQY
J: TRBJ1-1; V: TRBV30; CDR3: AWSPGGRAF
J: TRBJ1-1; V: TRBV27; CDR3: ASSWGSSNTEAF
J: TRBJ1-1; V: TRBV28; CDR3: ASSFWTDSTPQNTEAF
J: TRBJ2-1; V: TRBV7-6; CDR3: ASSLGARHNEQF
J: TRBJ1-1; V: TRBV13; CDR3: ASSLSQGAAEAF
J: TRBJ2-3; V: TRBV9; CDR3: ASSVTSGGPDTQY
J: TRBJ1-1; V: TRBV27; CDR3: ASSLSQGGEAF
J: TRBJ1-2; V: TRBV19; CDR3: ASSISQGRYGYT
J: TRBJ2-5; V: TRBV5-1; CDR3: ASSLGASGEETQY
J: TRBJ2-2; V: TRBV27; CDR3: ASSYLNTGELF